Listed below are T cell receptor beta chains from one sample, sequenced in a study of T cell changes during pregnancy in multiple sclerosis. TCRdb's copy holds only in-frame clones and misses some; the assay was immunoSEQ multiplex PCR. The repertoire holds around 86,000 clones, with about 93% as singletons. Source: peripheral blood, taken in the first trimester of pregnancy. Every receptor here comes from a female donor with multiple sclerosis, enrolled in a pregnancy study. Both conserved end residues are part of each CDR3. A D gene is named only where the DNA matches it firmly. The listing skips clone size in some rows; elsewhere it reads once, few, many or a size class.

abundance: .
v_gene: TRBV27
d_gene: TRBD1
j_gene: TRBJ1-6
CDR3nt: TGTGCCAGCAGTTTATCGATCCAGGGGGTTTATAATTCACCCCTCCACTTT
CDR3aa: CASSLSIQGVYNSPLHF

abundance: once
v_gene: TRBV10-1
d_gene: .
j_gene: TRBJ2-7
CDR3nt: TGCGCCAGCAGTGTATCCGGGGGAAGTGGTGAGCAGTACTTC
CDR3aa: CASSVSGGSGEQYF

abundance: .
v_gene: TRBV7-9
d_gene: TRBD2
j_gene: TRBJ2-1
CDR3nt: TGTGCCAGCAGCTTAGGTTCGGGGGGTATATACAATGAGCAGTTCTTC
CDR3aa: CASSLGSGGIYNEQFF

abundance: .
v_gene: TRBV7-9
d_gene: .
j_gene: TRBJ2-2
CDR3nt: TGTGCCAGCAGCCCCCAGGGGTCGCGCACCGGGGAGCTGTTTTTT
CDR3aa: CASSPQGSRTGELFF

abundance: .
v_gene: TRBV5-1
d_gene: .
j_gene: TRBJ2-1
CDR3nt: TGCGCCAGCAGCTCTAGCTGGGGGGACAATGAGCAGTTCTTC
CDR3aa: CASSSSWGDNEQFF

abundance: .
v_gene: TRBV27
d_gene: TRBD2
j_gene: TRBJ2-7
CDR3nt: TGTGCCAGCAGGACTACAGCAGCGGGAGTTAGCGAGCAGTACTTC
CDR3aa: CASRTTAAGVSEQYF

abundance: .
v_gene: TRBV4-2
d_gene: .
j_gene: TRBJ2-1
CDR3nt: TGTGCCAGCAGCCAAGATGAACTCGACGGGGATGAACAGTTCTTC
CDR3aa: CASSQDELDGDEQFF

abundance: .
v_gene: TRBV5-1
d_gene: .
j_gene: TRBJ2-1
CDR3nt: TGCGCCAGCAGCTTGTTGCCGCGGGGATCCAATGAGCAGTTCTTC
CDR3aa: CASSLLPRGSNEQFF

abundance: .
v_gene: TRBV5-1
d_gene: TRBD2
j_gene: TRBJ2-1
CDR3nt: TGCGCCAGCAGAAGTAGCGGGATTCCTTATTACAATGAGCAGTTCTTC
CDR3aa: CASRSSGIPYYNEQFF

abundance: .
v_gene: TRBV4-2
d_gene: TRBD1
j_gene: TRBJ1-4
CDR3nt: TGTGCCAGCAGCCCCCGGGACAGACCCGATGAAAAACTGTTTTTT
CDR3aa: CASSPRDRPDEKLFF

abundance: .
v_gene: TRBV9
d_gene: TRBD1
j_gene: TRBJ1-6
CDR3nt: TGTGCCAGCAGCGGGGGGGCGGGACAGCGGAATTCACCCCTCCACTTT
CDR3aa: CASSGGAGQRNSPLHF

abundance: .
v_gene: TRBV6-1
d_gene: TRBD1
j_gene: TRBJ1-5
CDR3nt: TGTGCCAGCAGTGAAGGGTCAGGGGGACGCCAGCCCCAGCATTTT
CDR3aa: CASSEGSGGRQPQHF

abundance: .
v_gene: TRBV18
d_gene: .
j_gene: TRBJ1-2
CDR3nt: TGTGCCAGCTCATCGGATAAGACAGGTGCGAGGGGCTACACCTTC
CDR3aa: CASSSDKTGARGYTF

abundance: .
v_gene: TRBV18
d_gene: .
j_gene: TRBJ1-1
CDR3nt: TGTGCCAGCTCACCACCGTCAGGGCGAAGCACTGAAGCTTTCTTT
CDR3aa: CASSPPSGRSTEAFF

abundance: .
v_gene: TRBV18
d_gene: TRBD1
j_gene: TRBJ2-5
CDR3nt: TGTGCCAGCTCACCCGGACAGGGGGATCGAGAGACCCAGTACTTC
CDR3aa: CASSPGQGDRETQYF

abundance: .
v_gene: TRBV28
d_gene: .
j_gene: TRBJ1-5
CDR3nt: TGTGCCAGCAGTAATTGGGAAGGCGCAGGGAGCAATCAGCCCCAGCATTTT
CDR3aa: CASSNWEGAGSNQPQHF

abundance: .
v_gene: TRBV7-9
d_gene: .
j_gene: TRBJ2-1
CDR3nt: TGTGCCAGCAGCTTTGGGTCCGAGGAGTTCTTC
CDR3aa: CASSFGSEEFF

abundance: .
v_gene: TRBV7-2
d_gene: TRBD1
j_gene: TRBJ1-2
CDR3nt: TGTGCCAGCAGAGGGCCTGACAGGGACTATGGCTACACCTTC
CDR3aa: CASRGPDRDYGYTF

abundance: .
v_gene: TRBV5-1
d_gene: TRBD2
j_gene: TRBJ2-4
CDR3nt: TGCGCCAGCAGGACCTGGGAGGGGAACATTCAGTACTTC
CDR3aa: CASRTWEGNIQYF

abundance: .
v_gene: TRBV6-6
d_gene: TRBD2
j_gene: TRBJ2-7
CDR3nt: TGTGCCAGCAGCCTTTCTAGCGGGGGGAGTTTCTACGAGCAGTACTTC
CDR3aa: CASSLSSGGSFYEQYF

abundance: .
v_gene: TRBV11-1
d_gene: TRBD2
j_gene: TRBJ2-1
CDR3nt: TGTGCCAGCAGCTTATCAAGCGGGAGTATCGATGAGCAGTTCTTC
CDR3aa: CASSLSSGSIDEQFF

abundance: .
v_gene: TRBV2
d_gene: TRBD2
j_gene: TRBJ2-7
CDR3nt: TGTGCCAGCAGAGCGGGACCCAGCTCCTACGAGCAGTACTTC
CDR3aa: CASRAGPSSYEQYF

abundance: .
v_gene: TRBV4-2
d_gene: .
j_gene: TRBJ1-1
CDR3nt: TGTGCCAGCAGCCAAGAGGAGGGGCAGAACACTGAAGCTTTCTTT
CDR3aa: CASSQEEGQNTEAFF

abundance: .
v_gene: TRBV6-5
d_gene: TRBD1
j_gene: TRBJ2-5
CDR3nt: TGTGCCAGCAGTCAAAAAAAACAGGGGTATGAGACCCAGTACTTC
CDR3aa: CASSQKKQGYETQYF

abundance: once
v_gene: TRBV11-1
d_gene: TRBD2
j_gene: TRBJ2-1
CDR3nt: TGTGCCAGCAGCCTCGAGGCGGGGGGGCGCAATGAGCAGTTCTTC
CDR3aa: CASSLEAGGRNEQFF

abundance: .
v_gene: TRBV7-9
d_gene: .
j_gene: TRBJ2-7
CDR3nt: TGTGCCAGCAGCCTACAGGGATTTGTCAGTGGCGAGCAGTACTTC
CDR3aa: CASSLQGFVSGEQYF

abundance: .
v_gene: TRBV28
d_gene: TRBD2
j_gene: TRBJ2-3
CDR3nt: TGTGCCAGCAGTTACGGACTAGGCCCTAGCACAGATACGCAGTATTTT
CDR3aa: CASSYGLGPSTDTQYF

abundance: .
v_gene: TRBV5-1
d_gene: .
j_gene: TRBJ2-2
CDR3nt: TGCGCCAGCAGCGAGATCGCCGGGGAGCTGTTTTTT
CDR3aa: CASSEIAGELFF

abundance: .
v_gene: TRBV7-3
d_gene: .
j_gene: TRBJ2-3
CDR3nt: TGTGCCAGCAGCTTAGCCGGGGTACTCACAGATACGCAGTATTTT
CDR3aa: CASSLAGVLTDTQYF

abundance: .
v_gene: TRBV19
d_gene: TRBD1
j_gene: TRBJ2-7
CDR3nt: TGTGCCAGTCGAAGACAGGGGGATTACGAGCAGTACTTC
CDR3aa: CASRRQGDYEQYF

abundance: .
v_gene: TRBV27
d_gene: .
j_gene: TRBJ1-5
CDR3nt: TGTGCCAGCAGTTTCAACCCTATGCAGCCCCAGCATTTT
CDR3aa: CASSFNPMQPQHF

abundance: few
v_gene: TRBV2
d_gene: .
j_gene: TRBJ2-7
CDR3nt: TGTGCCAGCAGTGGAGGGCCCAAGCAGTACTTC
CDR3aa: CASSGGPKQYF

abundance: .
v_gene: TRBV11-2
d_gene: TRBD2
j_gene: TRBJ2-1
CDR3nt: TGTGCCAGCAGCCCCCCGGGTAGCGGGCTCTACAATGAGCAGTTCTTC
CDR3aa: CASSPPGSGLYNEQFF

abundance: once
v_gene: TRBV6-1
d_gene: .
j_gene: TRBJ2-1
CDR3nt: TGTGCCAGCAGTGAAGGGAGGGGTAAGGAGTTCTTC
CDR3aa: CASSEGRGKEFF

abundance: .
v_gene: TRBV14
d_gene: .
j_gene: TRBJ1-2
CDR3nt: TGTGCCAGCAGCCTCGACAGGCCGGGCAACTATGGCTACACCTTC
CDR3aa: CASSLDRPGNYGYTF

abundance: .
v_gene: TRBV28
d_gene: .
j_gene: TRBJ1-3
CDR3nt: TGTGCCAGCAGTTTTACCCCCAGCTCTGGAAACACCATATATTTT
CDR3aa: CASSFTPSSGNTIYF

abundance: .
v_gene: TRBV29-1
d_gene: TRBD1
j_gene: TRBJ2-7
CDR3nt: TGCAGCGTTGTGGGACAGAGCTCCTACGAGCAGTACTTC
CDR3aa: CSVVGQSSYEQYF

abundance: .
v_gene: TRBV4-1
d_gene: .
j_gene: TRBJ2-7
CDR3nt: TGCGCCAGCAGCCCCGGGACTCTCTACGAGCAGTACTTC
CDR3aa: CASSPGTLYEQYF

abundance: .
v_gene: TRBV27
d_gene: TRBD2
j_gene: TRBJ2-7
CDR3nt: TGTGCCAGCAGCTCACCTGGACTAGCGGGAGTCGAGCAGTACTTC
CDR3aa: CASSSPGLAGVEQYF

abundance: .
v_gene: TRBV5-1
d_gene: TRBD2
j_gene: TRBJ2-5
CDR3nt: TGCGCCAGCAGTACCCGGGGGGGCGGGGAGACCCAGTACTTC
CDR3aa: CASSTRGGGETQYF

abundance: once
v_gene: TRBV2
d_gene: .
j_gene: TRBJ1-4
CDR3nt: TGTGCCAGCAGTGGAGGGCATGGTGAAAAACTGTTTTTT
CDR3aa: CASSGGHGEKLFF